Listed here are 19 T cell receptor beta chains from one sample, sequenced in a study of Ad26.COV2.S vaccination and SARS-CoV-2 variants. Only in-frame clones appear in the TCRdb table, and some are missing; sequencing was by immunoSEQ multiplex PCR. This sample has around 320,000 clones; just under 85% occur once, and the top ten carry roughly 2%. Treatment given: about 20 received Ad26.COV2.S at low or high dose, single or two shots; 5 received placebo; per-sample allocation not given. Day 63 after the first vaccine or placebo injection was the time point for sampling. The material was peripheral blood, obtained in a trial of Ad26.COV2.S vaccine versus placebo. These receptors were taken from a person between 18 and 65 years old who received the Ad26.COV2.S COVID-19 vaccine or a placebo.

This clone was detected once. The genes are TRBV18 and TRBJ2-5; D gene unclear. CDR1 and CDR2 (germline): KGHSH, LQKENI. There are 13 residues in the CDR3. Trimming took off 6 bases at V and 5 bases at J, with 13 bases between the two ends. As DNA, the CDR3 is TGTGCCAGCTCTCCGGTAGCCGTTGAGACCCAGTACTTC. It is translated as CASSPVAVETQYF.

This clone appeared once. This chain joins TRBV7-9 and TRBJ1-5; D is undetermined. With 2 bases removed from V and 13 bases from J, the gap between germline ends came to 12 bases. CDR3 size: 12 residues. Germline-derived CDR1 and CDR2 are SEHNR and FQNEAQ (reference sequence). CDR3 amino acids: CASSLMDSRQHF. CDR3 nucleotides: TGTGCCAGCAGCTTAATGGACTCCCGACAGCATTTT.

Here the CDR3 DNA reads TGTGCCAGCAGCTTAACATTGGCGGGGGGTCAAGAGACCCAGTACTTC. Its translation: CASSLTLAGGQETQYF. The genes are TRBV7-2 and TRBJ2-5; TRBD2 matches 8 bases. This CDR3 has 16 residues. Trimming cost V 2 bases and J 2 bases; bases outside gene matches: 7. Germline CDR1 reads SGHTA; CDR2 reads FQGNSA.

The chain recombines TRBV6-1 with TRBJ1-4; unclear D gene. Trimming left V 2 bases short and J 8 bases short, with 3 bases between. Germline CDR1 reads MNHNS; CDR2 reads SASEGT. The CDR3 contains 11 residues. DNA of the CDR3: TGTGCCAGCAGTGAACGGGAAAAACTGTTTTTT. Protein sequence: CASSEREKLFF.

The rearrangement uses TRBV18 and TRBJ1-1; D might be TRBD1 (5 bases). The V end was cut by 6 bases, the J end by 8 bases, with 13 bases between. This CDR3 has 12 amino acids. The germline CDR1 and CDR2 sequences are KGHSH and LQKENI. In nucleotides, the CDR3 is TGTGCCAGCTCCGGGACGATGTTCGAAGCTTTCTTT. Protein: CASSGTMFEAFF.

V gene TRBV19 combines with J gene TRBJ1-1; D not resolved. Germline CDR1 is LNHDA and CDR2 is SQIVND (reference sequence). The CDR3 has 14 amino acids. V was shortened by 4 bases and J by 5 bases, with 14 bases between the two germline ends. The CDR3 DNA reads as TGTGCCAGTAGTACCCCTCGGCGGAGTACTGAAGCTTTCTTT. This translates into CASSTPRRSTEAFF.

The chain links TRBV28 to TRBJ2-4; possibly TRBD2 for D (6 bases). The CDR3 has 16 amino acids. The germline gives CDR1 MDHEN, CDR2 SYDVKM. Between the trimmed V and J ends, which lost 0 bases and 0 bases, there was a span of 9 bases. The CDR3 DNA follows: TGTGCCAGCAGTTTATGGGGAGGCCTAGCCAAAAACATTCAGTACTTC. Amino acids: CASSLWGGLAKNIQYF.

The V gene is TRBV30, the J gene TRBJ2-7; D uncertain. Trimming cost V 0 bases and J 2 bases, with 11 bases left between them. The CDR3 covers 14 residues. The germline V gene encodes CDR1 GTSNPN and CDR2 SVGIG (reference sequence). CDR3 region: CAWSVRSRTYEQYF. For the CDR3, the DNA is TGTGCCTGGAGTGTACGGTCCAGGACCTACGAGCAGTACTTC.

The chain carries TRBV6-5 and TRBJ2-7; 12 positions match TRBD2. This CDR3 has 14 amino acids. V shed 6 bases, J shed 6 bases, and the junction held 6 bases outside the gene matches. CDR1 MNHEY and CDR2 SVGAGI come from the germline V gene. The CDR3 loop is CASSLLAGGSEQYF. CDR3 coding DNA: TGTGCCAGCAGCTTACTAGCGGGGGGTTCCGAGCAGTACTTC.

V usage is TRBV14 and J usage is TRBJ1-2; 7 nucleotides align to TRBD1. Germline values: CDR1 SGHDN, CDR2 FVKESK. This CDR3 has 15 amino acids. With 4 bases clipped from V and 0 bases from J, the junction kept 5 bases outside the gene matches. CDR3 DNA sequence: TGTGCCAGCAGCCCGCGGACAGGAGCTAACTATGGCTACACCTTC. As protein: CASSPRTGANYGYTF.

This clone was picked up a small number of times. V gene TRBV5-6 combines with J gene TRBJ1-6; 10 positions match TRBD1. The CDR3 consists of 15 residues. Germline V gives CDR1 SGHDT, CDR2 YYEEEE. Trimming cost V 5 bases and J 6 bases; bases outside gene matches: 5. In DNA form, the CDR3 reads TGTGCCAGCAGACAGGGGACAGGGGTTAATTCACCCCTCCACTTT. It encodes CASRQGTGVNSPLHF.

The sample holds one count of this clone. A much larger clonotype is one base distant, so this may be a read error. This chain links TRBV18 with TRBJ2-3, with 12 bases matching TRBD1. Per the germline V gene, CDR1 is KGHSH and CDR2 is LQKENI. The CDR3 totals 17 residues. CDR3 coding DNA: TGTGCCAACTCACCATGGGACAGGGGGCCAGGTAAAGATACGCAGTATTTT. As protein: CANSPWDRGPGKDTQYF.

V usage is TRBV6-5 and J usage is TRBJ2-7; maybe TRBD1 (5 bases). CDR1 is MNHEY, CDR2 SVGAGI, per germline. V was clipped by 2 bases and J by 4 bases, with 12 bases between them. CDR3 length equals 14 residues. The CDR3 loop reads CASSYRPGIYEQYF. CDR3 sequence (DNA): TGTGCCAGCAGTTACCGGCCAGGGATTTACGAGCAGTACTTC.

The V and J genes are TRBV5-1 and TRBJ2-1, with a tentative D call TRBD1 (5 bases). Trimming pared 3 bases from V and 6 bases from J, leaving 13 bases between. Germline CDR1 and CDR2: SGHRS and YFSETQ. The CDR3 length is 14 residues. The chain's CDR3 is CASSSQTVSNEQFF. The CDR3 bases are TGCGCCAGCAGCTCTCAGACAGTCTCCAATGAGCAGTTCTTC.

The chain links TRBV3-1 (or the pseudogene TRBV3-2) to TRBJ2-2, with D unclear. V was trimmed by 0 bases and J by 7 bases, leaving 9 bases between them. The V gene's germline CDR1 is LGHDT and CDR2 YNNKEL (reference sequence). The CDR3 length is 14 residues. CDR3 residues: CASSQDVGFGELFF. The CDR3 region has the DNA TGTGCCAGCAGCCAAGATGTCGGGTTCGGGGAGCTGTTTTTT.

The CDR3 bases are TGTGCCAGCAGCAGACGACAGGAGGGTCAAGAGACCCAGTACTTC. As protein: CASSRRQEGQETQYF. V gene TRBV11-3 combines with J gene TRBJ2-5; D assignment may be TRBD1 or TRBD2 (6 bases each). Germline CDR1 reads SGHNT; CDR2 reads YENEEA. The V and J ends lost 5 bases and 2 bases respectively, with 15 bases between them. CDR3 length: 15 residues.

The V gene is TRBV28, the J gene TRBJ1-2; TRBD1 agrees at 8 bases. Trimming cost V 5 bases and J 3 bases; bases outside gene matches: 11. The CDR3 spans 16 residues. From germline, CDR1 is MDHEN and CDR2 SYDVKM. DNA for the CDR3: TGTGCCAGCAGTCAACTGCCGGGACAGGTGTACTATGGCTACACCTTC. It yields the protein CASSQLPGQVYYGYTF.

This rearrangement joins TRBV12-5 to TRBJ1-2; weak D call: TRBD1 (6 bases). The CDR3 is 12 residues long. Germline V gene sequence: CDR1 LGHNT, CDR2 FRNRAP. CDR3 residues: CATGAHGYGYTF. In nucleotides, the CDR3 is TGTGCCACGGGGGCACATGGCTATGGCTACACCTTC.

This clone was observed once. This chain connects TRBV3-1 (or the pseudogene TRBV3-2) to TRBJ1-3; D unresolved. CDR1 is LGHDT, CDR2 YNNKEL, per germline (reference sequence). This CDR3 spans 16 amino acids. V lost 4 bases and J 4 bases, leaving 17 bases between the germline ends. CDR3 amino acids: CASSPEWGGGGNTIYF. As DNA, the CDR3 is TGTGCCAGCAGCCCCGAGTGGGGAGGAGGGGGAAACACCATATATTTT.